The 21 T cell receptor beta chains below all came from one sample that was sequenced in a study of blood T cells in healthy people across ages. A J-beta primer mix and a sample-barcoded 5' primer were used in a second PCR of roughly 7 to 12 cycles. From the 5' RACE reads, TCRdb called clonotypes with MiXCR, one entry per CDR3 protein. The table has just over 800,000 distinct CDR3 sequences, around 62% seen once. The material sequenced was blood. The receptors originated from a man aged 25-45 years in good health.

The CDR3 loop reads CASSGTGAAAGNEQFF. CDR3 bases: TGTGCCAGCAGCGGGACAGGGGCCGCGGCGGGCAATGAGCAGTTCTTC. The gene calls are TRBV9 and TRBJ2-1; 9 bases line up with TRBD1. V dropped 3 bases and J dropped 6; count of bases not matched to a gene: 10. Germline CDR1 is SGDLS and CDR2 is YYNGEE. This CDR3 has 16 residues.

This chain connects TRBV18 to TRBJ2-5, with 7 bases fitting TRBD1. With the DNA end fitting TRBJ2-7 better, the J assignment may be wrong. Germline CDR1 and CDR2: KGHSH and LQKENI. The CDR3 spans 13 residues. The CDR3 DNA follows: TGTGCCAGCTCAGGGGACAGCACTGACGAGCAGTACTTC. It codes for CASSGDSTDEQYF.

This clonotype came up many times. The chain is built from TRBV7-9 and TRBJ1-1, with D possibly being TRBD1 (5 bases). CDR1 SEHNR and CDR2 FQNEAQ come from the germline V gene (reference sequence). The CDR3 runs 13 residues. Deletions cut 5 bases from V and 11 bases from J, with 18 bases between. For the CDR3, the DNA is TGTGCCAGCAGCGAGGAAAAGCTACAGGACGCTTTCTTT. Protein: CASSEEKLQDAFF.

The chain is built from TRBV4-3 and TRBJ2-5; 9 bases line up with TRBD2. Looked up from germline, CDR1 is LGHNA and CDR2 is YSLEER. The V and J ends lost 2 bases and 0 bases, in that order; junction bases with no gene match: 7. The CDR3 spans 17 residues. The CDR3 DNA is TGCGCCAGCAGCCAATTTTTGCTAGCGGGGAACCAAGAGACCCAGTACTTC. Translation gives CASSQFLLAGNQETQYF.

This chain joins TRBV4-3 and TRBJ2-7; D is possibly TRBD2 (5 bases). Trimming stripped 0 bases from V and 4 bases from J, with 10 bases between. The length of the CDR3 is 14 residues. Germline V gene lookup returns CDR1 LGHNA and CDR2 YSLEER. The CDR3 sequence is CASSQDRGEYEQYF. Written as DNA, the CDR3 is TGCGCCAGCAGCCAAGATCGGGGAGAGTACGAGCAGTACTTC.

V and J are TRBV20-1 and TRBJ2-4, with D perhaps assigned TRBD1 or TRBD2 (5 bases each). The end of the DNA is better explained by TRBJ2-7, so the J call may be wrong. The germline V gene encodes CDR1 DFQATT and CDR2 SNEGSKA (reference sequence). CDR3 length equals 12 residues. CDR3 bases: TGCAGTGTCCGGGGCGTCACTTACGAGCAGTACTTC. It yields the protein CSVRGVTYEQYF.

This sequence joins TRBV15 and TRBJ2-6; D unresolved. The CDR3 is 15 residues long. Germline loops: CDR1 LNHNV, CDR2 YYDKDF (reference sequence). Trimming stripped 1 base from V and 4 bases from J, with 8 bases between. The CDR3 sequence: CATSRGSRGANVLTF. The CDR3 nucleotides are TGTGCCACCAGCAGAGGTTCGCGAGGGGCCAACGTCCTGACTTTC.

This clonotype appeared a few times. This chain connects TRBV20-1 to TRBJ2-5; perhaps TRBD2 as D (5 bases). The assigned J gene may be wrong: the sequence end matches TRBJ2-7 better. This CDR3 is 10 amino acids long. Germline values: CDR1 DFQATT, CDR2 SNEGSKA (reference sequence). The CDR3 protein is CSAYEGEQYF. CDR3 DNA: TGCAGTGCTTACGAGGGCGAGCAGTACTTC.

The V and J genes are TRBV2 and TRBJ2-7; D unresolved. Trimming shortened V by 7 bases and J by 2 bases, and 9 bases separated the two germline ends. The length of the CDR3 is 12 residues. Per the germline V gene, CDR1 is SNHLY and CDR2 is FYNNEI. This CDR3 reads CASIGPTYEQYF. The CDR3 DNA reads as TGTGCCAGCATCGGCCCTACCTACGAGCAGTACTTC.

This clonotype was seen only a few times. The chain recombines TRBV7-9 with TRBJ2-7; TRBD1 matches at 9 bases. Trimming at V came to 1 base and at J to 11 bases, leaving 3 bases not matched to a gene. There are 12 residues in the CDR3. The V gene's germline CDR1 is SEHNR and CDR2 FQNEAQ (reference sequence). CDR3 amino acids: CASSLGQGGKYF. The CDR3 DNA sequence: TGTGCCAGCAGCTTAGGACAGGGGGGGAAGTACTTC. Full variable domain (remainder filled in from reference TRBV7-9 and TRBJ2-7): DTGVSQNPRHKITKRGQNVTFRCDPISEHNRLYWYRQTLGQGPEFLTYFQNEAQLEKSRLLSDRFSAERPKGSFSTLEIQRTEQGDSAMYLCASSLGQGGKYFGPGTRLTVT.

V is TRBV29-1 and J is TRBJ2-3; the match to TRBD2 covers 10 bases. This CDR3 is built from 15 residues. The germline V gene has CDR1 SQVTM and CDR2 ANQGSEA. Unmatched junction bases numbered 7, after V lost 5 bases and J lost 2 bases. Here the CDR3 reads CSVLLAGFHTDTQYF. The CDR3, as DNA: TGCAGCGTTCTACTAGCGGGGTTTCACACAGATACGCAGTATTTT.

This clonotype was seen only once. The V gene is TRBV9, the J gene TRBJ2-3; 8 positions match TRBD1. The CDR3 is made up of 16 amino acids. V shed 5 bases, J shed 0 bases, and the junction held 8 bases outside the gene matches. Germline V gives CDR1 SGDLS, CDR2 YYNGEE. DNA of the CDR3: TGTGCCAGCAGTGGTACCGGGACAGGAAGCACAGATACGCAGTATTTT. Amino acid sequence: CASSGTGTGSTDTQYF.

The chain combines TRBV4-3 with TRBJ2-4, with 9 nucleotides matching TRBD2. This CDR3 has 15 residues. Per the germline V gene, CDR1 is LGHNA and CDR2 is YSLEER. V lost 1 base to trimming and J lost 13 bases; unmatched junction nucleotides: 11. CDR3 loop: CASSQGAGGSGEQYF. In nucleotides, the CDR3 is TGCGCCAGCAGCCAAGGAGCGGGGGGAAGTGGTGAGCAGTACTTC.

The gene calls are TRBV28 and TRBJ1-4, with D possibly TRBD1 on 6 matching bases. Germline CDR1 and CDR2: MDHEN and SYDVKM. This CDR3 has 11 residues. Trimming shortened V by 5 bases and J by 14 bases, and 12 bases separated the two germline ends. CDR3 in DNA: TGTGCCAGCAGTACCGGCCAGGGGCTGTTTTTT. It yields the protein CASSTGQGLFF.

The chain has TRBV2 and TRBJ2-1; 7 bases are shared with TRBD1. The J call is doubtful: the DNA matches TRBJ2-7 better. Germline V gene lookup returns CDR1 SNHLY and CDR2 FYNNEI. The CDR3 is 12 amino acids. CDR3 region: CAKATGKYEQYF. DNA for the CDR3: TGTGCCAAAGCGACAGGGAAGTACGAGCAGTACTTC.

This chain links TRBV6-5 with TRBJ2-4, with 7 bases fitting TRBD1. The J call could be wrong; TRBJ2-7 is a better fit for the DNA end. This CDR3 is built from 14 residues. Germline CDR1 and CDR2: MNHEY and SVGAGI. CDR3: CASTKSGGSYEQYF. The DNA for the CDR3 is TGTGCCAGCACCAAATCAGGGGGATCCTACGAGCAGTACTTC.

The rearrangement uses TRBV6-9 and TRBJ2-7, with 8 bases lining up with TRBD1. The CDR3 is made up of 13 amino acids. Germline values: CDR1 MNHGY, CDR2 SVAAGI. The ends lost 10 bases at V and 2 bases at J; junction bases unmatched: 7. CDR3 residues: CATNSRGPYEQYF. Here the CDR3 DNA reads TGTGCCACCAATTCCAGGGGGCCCTACGAGCAGTACTTC.

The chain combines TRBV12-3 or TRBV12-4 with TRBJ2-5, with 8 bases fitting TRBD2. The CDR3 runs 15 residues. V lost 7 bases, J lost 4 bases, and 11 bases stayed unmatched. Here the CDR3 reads CASKAGTSIVETQYF. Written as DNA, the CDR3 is TGTGCCAGCAAGGCCGGGACTAGTATAGTAGAGACCCAGTACTTC.

The CDR3 loop is CASSPGRGLGELFF. As DNA, the CDR3 is TGTGCCAGCAGTCCCGGTAGGGGCCTCGGGGAGCTGTTTTTT. The rearrangement joins TRBV6-5 to TRBJ2-2, with D possibly TRBD1 on 5 matching bases. Per germline, CDR1 MNHEY and CDR2 SVGAGI. Trimming removed 5 bases from V and 7 bases from J, with 14 bases in between. The CDR3 is 14 residues long.

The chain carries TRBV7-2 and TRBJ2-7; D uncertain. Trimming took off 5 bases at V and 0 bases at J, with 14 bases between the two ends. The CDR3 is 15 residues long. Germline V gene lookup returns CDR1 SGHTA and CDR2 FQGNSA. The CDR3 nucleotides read TGTGCCAGCAGCCTTCCCCCTTCCCTCTCCTACGAGCAGTACTTC. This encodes CASSLPPSLSYEQYF. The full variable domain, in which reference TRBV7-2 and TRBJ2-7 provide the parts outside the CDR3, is GAGVSQSPSNKVTEKGKDVELRCDPISGHTALYWYRQSLGQGLEFLIYFQGNSAPDKSGLPSDRFSAERTGGSVSTLTIQRTQQEDSAVYLCASSLPPSLSYEQYFGPGTRLTVT.

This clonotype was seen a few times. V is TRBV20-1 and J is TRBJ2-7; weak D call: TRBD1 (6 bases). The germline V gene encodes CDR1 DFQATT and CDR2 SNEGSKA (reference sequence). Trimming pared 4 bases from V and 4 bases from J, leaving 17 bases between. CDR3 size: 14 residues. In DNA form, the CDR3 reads TGCAGTGCTACCGGACAGTGGTCTTTGTACGAGCAGTACTTC. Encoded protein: CSATGQWSLYEQYF.